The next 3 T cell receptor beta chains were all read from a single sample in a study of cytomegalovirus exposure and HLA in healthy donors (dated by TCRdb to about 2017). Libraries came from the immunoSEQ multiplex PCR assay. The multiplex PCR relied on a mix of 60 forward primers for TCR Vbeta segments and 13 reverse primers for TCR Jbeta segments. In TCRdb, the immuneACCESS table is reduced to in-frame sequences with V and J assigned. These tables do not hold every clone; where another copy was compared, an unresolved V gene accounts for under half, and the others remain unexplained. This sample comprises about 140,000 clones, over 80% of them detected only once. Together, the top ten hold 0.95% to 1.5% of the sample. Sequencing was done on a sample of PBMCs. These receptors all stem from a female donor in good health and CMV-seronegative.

CDR3 DNA sequence: TGTGCCAGCTACTCAAGGGGGCATCTACCCAACGAGCAGTACTTC. Translated: CASYSRGHLPNEQYF. The chain carries TRBV9 and TRBJ2-7; 7 nucleotides agree with TRBD1. The trim removed 7 bases at V and 5 bases at J, leaving 15 bases unmatched. CDR1 is SGDLS, CDR2 YYNGEE, per germline. This CDR3 spans 15 amino acids.

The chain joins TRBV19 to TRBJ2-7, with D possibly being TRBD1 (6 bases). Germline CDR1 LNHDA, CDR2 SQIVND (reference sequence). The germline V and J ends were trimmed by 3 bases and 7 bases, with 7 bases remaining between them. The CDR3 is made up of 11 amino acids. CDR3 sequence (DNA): TGTGCCAGTAGTATGAGGGGGGAGCAGTACTTC. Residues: CASSMRGEQYF.

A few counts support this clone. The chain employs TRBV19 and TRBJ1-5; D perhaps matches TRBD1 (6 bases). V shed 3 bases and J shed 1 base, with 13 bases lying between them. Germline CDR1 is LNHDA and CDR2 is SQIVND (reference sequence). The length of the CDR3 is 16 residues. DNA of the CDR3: TGTGCCAGTAGTATCCGACAGGCGGAGAGCAATCAGCCCCAGCATTTT. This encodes CASSIRQAESNQPQHF.